This T cell receptor (beta chain) emerged from a study of cytomegalovirus exposure and HLA in healthy donors. Study observations and caveats: Testing in vitro showed a few CMV-associated chains specific for CMV antigens. The majority of TCR sequences were rare, yet some public TCRs appeared in many donors. The study designated fewer than 200 TCR beta chains cytomegalovirus-associated.

From the 120-subject validation cohort, which was separate from the approximately 700-subject first cohort, the donors were drawn. Sequencing was performed with immunoSEQ multiplex PCR; in TCRdb, only in-frame clones are kept and a portion is missing. This sample has fewer than 55,000 clones; roughly 92% occur once, and the top ten carry more than 1.4%. This clone came up once. Its target is not known. Germline-derived CDR1 and CDR2 are DFQATT and SNEGSKA (reference sequence). The V end lost 2 bases, the J end lost 8 bases, and 6 bases lay between the germline ends. This CDR3 comprises 10 residues. The sequence came from a man between 18 and 29 years old in good health and CMV-seronegative. Sequenced input: PBMCs. The V call is TRBV20-1, the J call TRBJ1-1, with no clear D. CDR3 in DNA: TGCAGTGCTAGAAACGAGGAAGCTTTCTTT. It is translated as CSARNEEAFF.